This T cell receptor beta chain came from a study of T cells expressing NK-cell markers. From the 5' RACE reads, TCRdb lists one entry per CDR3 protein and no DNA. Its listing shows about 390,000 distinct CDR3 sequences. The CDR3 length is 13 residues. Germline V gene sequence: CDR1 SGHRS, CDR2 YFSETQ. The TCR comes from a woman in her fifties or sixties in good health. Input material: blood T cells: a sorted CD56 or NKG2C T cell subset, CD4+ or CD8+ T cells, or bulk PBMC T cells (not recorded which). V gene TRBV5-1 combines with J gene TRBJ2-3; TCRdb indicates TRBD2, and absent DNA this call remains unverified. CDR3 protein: CASKRESADTQYF.